Listed below are T cell receptor beta chains from one sample, sequenced in a study of blood T cell repertoires in COVID-19. The table came from immunoSEQ multiplex PCR; TCRdb's copy has only in-frame clones and leaves some out. This sample has 80,000 to 100,000 clones; 70% to 80% occur once, and the top ten carry approximately 25%. The sequencing sample was made of peripheral blood. The receptors come from an older man with acute or convalescent COVID-19. Both conserved end residues are part of each CDR3. A D gene is named only where the DNA matches it firmly. Clone size is stated in some rows and not others, as once, few, many or a class when expanded.

TRBD1 | TRBJ2-2 | . | TRBV5-1 | TGCGCCAGCAGCTTCACAGGGGGCTACACCGGGGAGCTGTTTTTT | CASSFTGGYTGELFF
TRBD1 | TRBJ1-4 | . | TRBV5-1 | TGCGCCAGCAGGGCAGGGGGCGCAAGGGAAAAACTGTTTTTT | CASRAGGAREKLFF
TRBD1 | TRBJ2-2 | . | TRBV6-6 | TGTGCCAGCATCATCGACAGGGGGCCCCACACCGGGGAGCTGTTTTTT | CASIIDRGPHTGELFF
. | TRBJ2-2 | . | TRBV12-2 | TGTGCAAGTCGCTCCCGCCGGGGGGAGGACGTCGGGGAGCTGTTTTTT | CASRSRRGEDVGELFF
. | TRBJ2-2 | . | TRBV4-3 | TGCGCCAGCAGCCAGACTAGGTCCGGGGAGCTGTTTTTT | CASSQTRSGELFF
. | TRBJ1-1 | . | TRBV3-1/TRBV3-2 | TGTGCCAGCAGCCCCATGATCGGGTATGGTTTAGCTTTCTTT | CASSPMIGYGLAFF
. | TRBJ2-3 | . | TRBV5-1 | TGCGCCAGCAGCTTGGAATTAAGTGTATTCGGTACGCAGTATTTT | CASSLELSVFGTQYF
. | TRBJ1-2 | once | TRBV28 | TGTGCCAGCAACAGTTACGAGACCTACACCTTC | CASNSYETYTF
TRBD2 | TRBJ2-2 | . | TRBV27 | TGTGCCAGCAGTTTTGCTAGCGGGACCGCCGGGGAGCTGTTTTTT | CASSFASGTAGELFF
. | TRBJ2-3 | . | TRBV3-1/TRBV3-2 | TGTGCCAGCAGCCCTTCACACGGGGGCACAGATACGCAGTATTTT | CASSPSHGGTDTQYF
. | TRBJ1-3 | . | TRBV9 | TGTGCCAGCAGCGTAGACAGCCACTCTGGAAACACCATATATTTT | CASSVDSHSGNTIYF
. | TRBJ2-6 | . | TRBV7-8 | TGTGCCAGCAGCATTAGTGGGGCCAACGTCCTGACTTTC | CASSISGANVLTF
. | TRBJ1-6 | . | TRBV27 | TGTGCCAGCAGTTTAGGGACACTCTATAATTCACCCCTCCACTTT | CASSLGTLYNSPLHF
. | TRBJ2-7 | . | TRBV21-1 | TGTGCCAGCAGCAAAGCTAGGGCGGGGGATCGAACCTACGAGCAGTACTTC | CASSKARAGDRTYEQYF
. | TRBJ1-1 | once | TRBV10-3 | TGTGCCATCAGCCCGGGGGACACTGAAGCTTTCTTT | CAISPGDTEAFF
. | TRBJ1-4 | . | TRBV6-1 | TGTGCCAGCAGTGAACGGCGTCGGGGAATTAATGAAAAACTGTTTTTT | CASSERRRGINEKLFF
. | TRBJ1-3 | few | TRBV28 | TGTGCCAGCACCCGCGCTGGAAACACCATATATTTT | CASTRAGNTIYF
TRBD2 | TRBJ2-1 | once | TRBV12-5 | TGTGCTAGTGGTTTTGGGGGGGGATACAATGAGCAGTTCTTC | CASGFGGGYNEQFF
. | TRBJ1-2 | . | TRBV19 | TGTGCCAGTAGGCCGGGGACTAACTATGGCTACACCTTC | CASRPGTNYGYTF
. | TRBJ2-5 | . | TRBV5-4 | TGTGCCAGCAGCTTGGACGGAGTACAAGAGACCCAGTACTTC | CASSLDGVQETQYF
. | TRBJ1-5 | . | TRBV6-6 | TGTGCCAGCAATCCCCAGGGCAGCAATCAGCCCCAGCATTTT | CASNPQGSNQPQHF
. | TRBJ2-1 | . | TRBV3-1/TRBV3-2 | TGTGCCAGCAGCCAAGGGACTCTCTGGGACAATGAGCAGTTCTTC | CASSQGTLWDNEQFF
. | TRBJ2-3 | few | TRBV27 | TGTGCCAGCAGGAGCTTACTGGTGAGGATGGAGACAGATACGCAGTATTTT | CASRSLLVRMETDTQYF
. | TRBJ1-4 | . | TRBV14 | TGTGCCAGCAGCCATAGAGGGAATGAAAAACTGTTTTTT | CASSHRGNEKLFF
. | TRBJ1-3 | many | TRBV14 | TGTGCCAGCAGCCCCGTATTCTCTGGAAACACCATATATTTT | CASSPVFSGNTIYF
TRBD1 | TRBJ2-4 | . | TRBV28 | TGTGCCAGCAGTCCCACCCTTGGGACAGGGAGGAACATTCAGTACTTC | CASSPTLGTGRNIQYF
TRBD1 | TRBJ1-2 | few | TRBV28 | TGTGCCAGCGGGGACAGGGTTGTTAATGGCTACACCTTC | CASGDRVVNGYTF
. | TRBJ1-1 | . | TRBV9 | TGTGCCAGCAGCGTAGGGGCGACGTGGATGGATGCTGAAGCTTTCTTT | CASSVGATWMDAEAFF
. | TRBJ2-5 | . | TRBV20-1 | TGCAGTGCTAGTGAACAGGGCTTTGGAGAGACCCAGTACTTC | CSASEQGFGETQYF
TRBD1 | TRBJ2-4 | . | TRBV27 | TGTGCCAGCAGCCCTAGAGGGGGCCAAGCCATTCAGTACTTC | CASSPRGGQAIQYF
TRBD1 | TRBJ1-5 | . | TRBV6-5 | TGTGCCAGCAGATCTAACAGGGGCACCCAGCCCCAGCATTTT | CASRSNRGTQPQHF
. | TRBJ2-3 | . | TRBV27 | TGTGCCAGCAGAGTCTCAGGGGCCTTAGATACGCAGTATTTT | CASRVSGALDTQYF
. | TRBJ2-7 | once | TRBV29-1 | TGCAGCGGCCTGACTAGGGACGAGCAGTACTTC | CSGLTRDEQYF
TRBD1 | TRBJ1-2 | . | TRBV4-1 | TGCGCCAGCAGCCCAGGGGGTCGTGGCTACACCTTC | CASSPGGRGYTF
TRBD1 | TRBJ2-1 | many | TRBV6-4 | TGTGCCAGCAGTGACTCAGGGGGCGACTACAATGAGCAGTTCTTC | CASSDSGGDYNEQFF
. | TRBJ2-5 | . | TRBV5-1 | TGCGCCAGCAGTTACCTAGGCAGGGAAGAGACCCAGTACTTC | CASSYLGREETQYF
. | TRBJ1-3 | . | TRBV2 | TGTGCCAGCAGAGACCCAGGACAAGACTCTGGAAACACCATATATTTT | CASRDPGQDSGNTIYF
TRBD1 | TRBJ1-2 | . | TRBV19 | TGTGCCAGTAGCCCGACAGGGGGCGAATATGGCTACACCTTC | CASSPTGGEYGYTF
TRBD1 | TRBJ1-2 | . | TRBV28 | TGTGCCAGCAGTTTATCTTCGGGACAGCTCTATGGCTACACCTTC | CASSLSSGQLYGYTF
. | TRBJ1-2 | few | TRBV18 | TGTGCCAGCTCACCTGAGGCCGGCTATGGCTACACCTTC | CASSPEAGYGYTF
. | TRBJ1-5 | . | TRBV12-3/TRBV12-4 | TGTGCCAGCAGTTCGGGCAATCAGCCCCAGCATTTT | CASSSGNQPQHF
TRBD1 | TRBJ2-2 | medium-sized | TRBV14 | TGTGCCAGCAGCCAAAGAAGGACAGAAGGTCTTCTCAGGGGGACGAACACCGGGGAGCTGTTTTTT | CASSQRRTEGLLRGTNTGELFF